This passage covers 13 T cell receptor beta chains from one sample sequenced in a study of blood T cell repertoires in COVID-19. Assay used: immunoSEQ multiplex PCR; TCRdb lists only in-frame clones, some missing. The sample records approximately 130,000 clones, roughly 72% being singletons. The sequencing input was peripheral blood. The receptors here all came from a human donor in a cohort sampled during active COVID-19.

This rearrangement joins TRBV29-1 to TRBJ1-1; 7 nucleotides match TRBD1. CDR1 and CDR2 (germline): SQVTM, ANQGSEA. Trimming removed 4 bases from V and 1 base from J; junction bases left unmatched: 3. There are 13 residues in the CDR3. CDR3 DNA: TGCAGCGTTGTAAAGGGGGCGAACACTGAAGCTTTCTTT. Translation: CSVVKGANTEAFF.

The chain links TRBV7-9 to TRBJ2-7; 9 bases are shared with TRBD1. In germline, CDR1 is SEHNR, CDR2 FQNEAQ (reference sequence). The CDR3 is 15 amino acids. The V and J ends lost 11 bases and 3 bases, in that order; junction bases with no gene match: 14. The CDR3 spells CAYPPGQGWSYEQYF. In DNA, the CDR3 is TGTGCCTACCCCCCGGGACAGGGTTGGAGCTACGAGCAGTACTTC.

The V gene is TRBV5-6, the J gene TRBJ2-1; D is uncertain. Trimming removed 3 bases from V and 5 bases from J, with 6 bases in between. CDR1 SGHDT and CDR2 YYEEEE come from the germline V gene. The length of the CDR3 is 12 residues. CDR3 coding DNA: TGTGCCAGCAGCTGGAGCAACAATGAGCAGTTCTTC. It specifies CASSWSNNEQFF.

The chain is built from TRBV28 and TRBJ2-1; 8 nucleotides match TRBD1. Germline CDR1 MDHEN, CDR2 SYDVKM. The CDR3 is made up of 15 amino acids. The trim removed 5 bases at V and 3 bases at J, leaving 6 bases unmatched. This CDR3 is CASSPPGQGYNEQFF. The CDR3 DNA is TGTGCCAGCAGTCCTCCTGGACAGGGCTACAATGAGCAGTTCTTC.

The chain carries TRBV5-6 and TRBJ1-1; 10 bases are shared with TRBD1. Germline CDR1 and CDR2: SGHDT and YYEEEE. J lost 7 bases, V lost 0 bases, and 3 bases had no gene match. This CDR3 is built from 14 residues. The CDR3 reads CASSLGQGAVEAFF. For the CDR3, the DNA is TGTGCCAGCAGCTTGGGACAGGGGGCGGTTGAAGCTTTCTTT.

CDR3 protein: CASSLATAGYNEQFF. DNA for the CDR3: TGTGCCAGCAGCTTAGCTACAGCGGGGTACAATGAGCAGTTCTTC. This chain uses TRBV13 with TRBJ2-1, with 7 nucleotides matching TRBD2. The CDR3 runs 15 residues. V lost 1 base and J lost 4; bases outside the gene matches: 4. Per the germline V gene, CDR1 is PRHDT and CDR2 is FYEKMQ (reference sequence).

This clone showed up just once. The junction differs from germline at one of its ends, possibly a read error. CDR3 amino acids: CASSLGVQATKNF. CDR3 coding DNA: TGTGCCAGCAGCTTAGGAGTGCAGGCCACGAAAAACTTC. This chain joins TRBV7-6 and TRBJ2-5; D is undetermined. This CDR3 is 13 amino acids long. CDR1 SGHVS and CDR2 FNYEAQ come from the germline V gene.

The rearrangement joins TRBV2 to TRBJ2-7, with TRBD2 identical over 10 bases. This CDR3 is built from 14 residues. Losses at the gene ends were 6 bases for V and 3 bases for J; bases not matched to a gene: 5. Germline V gives CDR1 SNHLY, CDR2 FYNNEI. CDR3: CASRLAGTIYEQYF. In nucleotides, the CDR3 is TGTGCCAGCAGACTAGCGGGGACCATCTACGAGCAGTACTTC.

The chain recombines TRBV6-5 with TRBJ2-1; 11 bases agree with TRBD2. V lost 6 bases, J lost 6 bases, and 7 bases stayed unmatched. The germline CDR1 and CDR2 sequences are MNHEY and SVGAGI. CDR3 length: 15 amino acids. CDR3 bases: TGTGCCAGCAGCACTCTAGCGGGGGGCCTCAATGAGCAGTTCTTC. It specifies CASSTLAGGLNEQFF.

DNA of the CDR3: TGTGCCAGCAGCCATATAGCGGGGGCCTCTAATGCCAAAAACATTCAGTACTTC. This gives the protein CASSHIAGASNAKNIQYF. The chain links TRBV3-1 (or the pseudogene TRBV3-2) to TRBJ2-4; 9 nucleotides match TRBD2. CDR3 length: 18 residues. Germline CDR1 is LGHDT and CDR2 is YNNKEL (reference sequence). Unmatched junction bases numbered 10, after V lost 3 bases and J lost 1 base.

The chain couples TRBV14 to TRBJ2-1, with TRBD2 matching 8 bases. V lost 0 bases to trimming and J lost 5 bases; unmatched junction nucleotides: 6. The CDR3 spans 16 residues. Germline V gene lookup returns CDR1 SGHDN and CDR2 FVKESK. The CDR3 region has the DNA TGTGCCAGCAGCCAAGAGGTAGCGGGGCCCCACAATGAGCAGTTCTTC. It translates to CASSQEVAGPHNEQFF.

V gene TRBV23-1 combines with J gene TRBJ1-6, with 7 bases identical to TRBD1. TRBV23-1 is labeled an ORF, and its function is uncertain. The V and J ends lost 2 bases and 10 bases, in that order; junction bases with no gene match: 8. This CDR3 is built from 15 residues. The CDR3 DNA follows: TGCGCCAGCAGTCAAATAAACAGGGGTAGATCACCCCTCCACTTT. Translation gives CASSQINRGRSPLHF.

The chain carries TRBV27 and TRBJ1-6, with D hard to call. The V end lost 6 bases, the J end lost 7 bases, and 7 bases lay between the germline ends. The CDR3 totals 12 residues. The germline CDR1 and CDR2 sequences are MNHEY and SMNVEV (reference sequence). CDR3 sequence (DNA): TGTGCCAGCAGACTAGGGAATTCACCCCTCCACTTT. Protein product: CASRLGNSPLHF.